This T cell receptor (beta chain) was identified in a study of blood T cell repertoires in COVID-19. TCRdb's copy holds only in-frame clones and misses some; the assay was immunoSEQ multiplex PCR. This table holds approximately 52,000 clones, roughly 90% found once. Germline V gene sequence: CDR1 DFQATT, CDR2 SNEGSKA (reference sequence). The CDR3 has 11 amino acids. Losses at the gene ends were 5 bases for V and 13 bases for J; bases not matched to a gene: 8. The chain employs TRBV20-1 and TRBJ2-1, with 7 bases identical to TRBD2. The origin of this receptor is a man between 45 and 60 years old with acute or convalescent COVID-19. The source material was peripheral blood. Here the CDR3 DNA reads TGCAGTGCTCGAAGCGGGGCCGTTCAGTTCTTC. Amino acid sequence: CSARSGAVQFF.